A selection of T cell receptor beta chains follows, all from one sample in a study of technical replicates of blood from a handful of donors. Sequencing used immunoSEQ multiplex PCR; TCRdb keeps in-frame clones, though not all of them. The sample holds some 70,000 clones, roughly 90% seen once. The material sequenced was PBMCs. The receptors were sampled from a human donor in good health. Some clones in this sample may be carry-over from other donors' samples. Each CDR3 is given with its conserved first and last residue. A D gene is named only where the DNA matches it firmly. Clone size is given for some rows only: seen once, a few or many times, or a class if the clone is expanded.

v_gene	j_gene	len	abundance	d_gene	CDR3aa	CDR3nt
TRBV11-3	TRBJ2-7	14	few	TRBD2	CASSSGGTSYEQYF	TGTGCCAGCAGCTCGGGGGGAACCTCCTACGAGCAGTACTTC
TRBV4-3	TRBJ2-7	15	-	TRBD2	CASSQDLAGNYEQYF	TGCGCCAGCAGCCAAGATCTAGCGGGAAATTACGAGCAGTACTTC
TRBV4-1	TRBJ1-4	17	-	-	CASSQRALEATNEKLFF	TGCGCCAGCAGCCAAAGAGCGCTAGAGGCAACTAATGAAAAACTGTTTTTT
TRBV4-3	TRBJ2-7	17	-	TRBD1	CASSQATGGKGFYEQYF	TGCGCCAGCAGCCAAGCTACAGGGGGCAAGGGTTTCTACGAGCAGTACTTC
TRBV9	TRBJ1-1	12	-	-	CASSPEEGEAFF	TGTGCCAGCAGCCCCGAGGAAGGTGAAGCTTTCTTT
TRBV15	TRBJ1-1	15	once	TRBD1	CATSSRQGKTTEAFF	TGTGCCACCAGCAGCAGACAGGGGAAGACCACTGAAGCTTTCTTT
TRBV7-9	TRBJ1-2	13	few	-	CASSLDQHHGYTF	TGTGCCAGCAGCTTAGATCAACACCATGGCTACACCTTC
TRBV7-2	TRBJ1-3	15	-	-	CASSQDSSSGNTIYF	TGTGCCAGCAGCCAAGACAGTAGCTCTGGAAACACCATATATTTT
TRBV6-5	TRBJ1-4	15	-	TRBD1	CASRIQGGKGEKLFF	TGTGCCAGCAGGATCCAGGGGGGAAAGGGTGAAAAACTGTTTTTT
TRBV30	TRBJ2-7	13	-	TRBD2	CACFGGSLYEQYF	TGTGCCTGTTTCGGGGGGTCACTCTACGAGCAGTACTTC
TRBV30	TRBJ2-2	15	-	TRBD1	CAWSVQDRGTGELFF	TGTGCCTGGAGTGTACAGGACAGGGGCACCGGGGAGCTGTTTTTT
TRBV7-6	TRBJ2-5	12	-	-	CASSLNRETQYF	TGTGCCAGCAGCTTGAACAGGGAGACCCAGTACTTC
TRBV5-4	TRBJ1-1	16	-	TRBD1	CASSPGTGDLNTEAFF	TGTGCCAGCAGCCCCGGGACAGGGGACCTGAACACTGAAGCTTTCTTT
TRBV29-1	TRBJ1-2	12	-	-	CSVEVAGKGYTF	TGCAGCGTTGAAGTGGCAGGGAAGGGCTACACCTTC
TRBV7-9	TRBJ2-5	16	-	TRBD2	CASSLITSGASETQYF	TGTGCCAGCAGCTTAATCACTAGCGGGGCGTCTGAGACCCAGTACTTC
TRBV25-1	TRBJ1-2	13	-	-	CASSEWGLYGYTF	TGTGCCAGCAGTGAGTGGGGCCTCTATGGCTACACCTTC
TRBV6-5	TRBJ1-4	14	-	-	CASSSGQINEKLFF	TGTGCCAGCAGCTCCGGACAGATTAATGAAAAACTGTTTTTT
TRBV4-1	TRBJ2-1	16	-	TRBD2	CASSQAGLASYNEQFF	TGCGCCAGCAGCCAAGCTGGACTAGCGTCTTACAATGAGCAGTTCTTC
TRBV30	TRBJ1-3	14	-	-	CASQGGGTGNTIYF	TGTGCCTCCCAAGGGGGGGGCACTGGAAACACCATATATTTT
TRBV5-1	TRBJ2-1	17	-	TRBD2	CASSLETSGSGYNEQFF	TGCGCCAGCAGCTTGGAGACTAGCGGGAGTGGCTACAATGAGCAGTTCTTC
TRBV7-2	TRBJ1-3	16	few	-	CASSRQVATAGNTIYF	TGTGCCAGCAGCCGTCAGGTTGCGACAGCTGGAAACACCATATATTTT
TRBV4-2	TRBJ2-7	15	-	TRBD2	CASSQTSSGAYEQYF	TGTGCCAGCAGCCAAACTTCTAGCGGGGCCTACGAGCAGTACTTC
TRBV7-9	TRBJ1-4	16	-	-	CASTRQSTTRGEKLFF	TGTGCCAGCACCCGGCAATCGACCACGCGGGGTGAAAAACTGTTTTTT
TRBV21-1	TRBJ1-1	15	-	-	CASSRNGRVSNEAFF	TGTGCCAGCAGTCGAAATGGCAGGGTCTCCAATGAAGCTTTCTTT
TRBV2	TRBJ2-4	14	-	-	CASSEGARPLLDYF	TGTGCCAGCAGTGAAGGAGCTCGCCCCTTACTTGATTACTTC
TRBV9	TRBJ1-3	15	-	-	CASSVESAARNTIYF	TGTGCCAGCAGCGTAGAGTCCGCAGCGAGAAACACCATATATTTT
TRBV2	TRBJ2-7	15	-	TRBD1	CASRGQGGGPSSQYF	TGTGCCAGCAGGGGACAGGGCGGGGGACCAAGCTCCCAGTACTTC
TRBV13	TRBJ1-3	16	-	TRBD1	CASSLDPTGLGNTIYF	TGTGCCAGCAGCTTAGACCCGACAGGGCTAGGAAACACCATATATTTT
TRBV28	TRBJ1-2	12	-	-	CASRGDNYGYTF	TGTGCCTCCCGCGGGGATAACTATGGCTACACCTTC
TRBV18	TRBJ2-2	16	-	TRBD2	CASSPGLARNTGELFF	TGTGCCAGCTCACCGGGACTAGCCAGAAACACCGGGGAGCTGTTTTTT
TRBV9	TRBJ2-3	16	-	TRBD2	CASSPREGSLTDTQYF	TGTGCCAGCAGCCCTCGGGAGGGCTCTCTCACAGATACGCAGTATTTT
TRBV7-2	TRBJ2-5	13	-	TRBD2	CASSPQRGGTQYF	TGTGCCAGCAGCCCTCAACGGGGGGGGACCCAGTACTTC
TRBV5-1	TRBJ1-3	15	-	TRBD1	CASSPDGTGGNTIYF	TGCGCCAGCAGCCCGGATGGGACAGGGGGAAACACCATATATTTT
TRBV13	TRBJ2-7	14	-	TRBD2	CASSLSSGGYEQYF	TGTGCCAGCAGCTTAAGTAGCGGGGGGTACGAGCAGTACTTC
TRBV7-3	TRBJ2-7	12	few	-	CASSLEGAEQYF	TGTGCCAGCAGCCTGGAGGGAGCCGAGCAGTACTTC
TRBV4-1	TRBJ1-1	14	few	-	CASSHGRGTTEAFF	TGCGCCAGCAGCCACGGCAGGGGAACGACTGAAGCTTTCTTT
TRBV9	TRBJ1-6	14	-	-	CASSEGPGISPLHF	TGTGCCAGCAGCGAGGGGCCTGGGATTTCACCCCTCCACTTT
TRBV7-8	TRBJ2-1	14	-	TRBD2	CASGGLAVNNEQFF	TGTGCCAGCGGGGGACTAGCGGTGAACAATGAGCAGTTCTTC
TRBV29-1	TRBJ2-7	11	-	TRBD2	CSVGAGWEQYF	TGCAGCGTCGGAGCGGGGTGGGAGCAGTACTTC
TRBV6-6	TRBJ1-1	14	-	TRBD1	CASRPDRVYTEAFF	TGTGCCAGCAGACCCGACAGGGTGTACACTGAAGCTTTCTTT